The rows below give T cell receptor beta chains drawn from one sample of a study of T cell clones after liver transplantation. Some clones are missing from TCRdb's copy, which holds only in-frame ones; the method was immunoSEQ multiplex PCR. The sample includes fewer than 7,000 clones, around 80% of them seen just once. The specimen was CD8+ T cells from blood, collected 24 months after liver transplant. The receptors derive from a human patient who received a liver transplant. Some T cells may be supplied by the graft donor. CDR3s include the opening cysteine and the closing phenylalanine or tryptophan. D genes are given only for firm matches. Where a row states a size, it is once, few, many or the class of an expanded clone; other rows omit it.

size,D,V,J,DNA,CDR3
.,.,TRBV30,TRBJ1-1,TGTGCCTGGATTGACTGGAGCGGCTCGAACACTGAAGCTTTCTTT,CAWIDWSGSNTEAFF
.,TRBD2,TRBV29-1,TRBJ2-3,TGCAGCGTTGATGATGTGGCGGGGGGCCGGGGAGATACGCAGTATTTT,CSVDDVAGGRGDTQYF
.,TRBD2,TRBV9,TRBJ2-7,TGTGCCAGCAGCCCCCGGACTAGCGGGCTCTACGAGCAGTACTTC,CASSPRTSGLYEQYF
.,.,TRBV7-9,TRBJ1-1,TGTGCCAGCAGCCTCATAACGGGAGACGGGGAAGCTTTCTTT,CASSLITGDGEAFF
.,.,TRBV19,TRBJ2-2,TGTGCCAGTAGGGATCCGATGGGGGTGGGCGGGGAGCTGTTTTTT,CASRDPMGVGGELFF
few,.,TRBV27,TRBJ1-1,TGTGCCAGCAGCAAAGGAGGGACACCACTTAAGAACACTGAAGCTTTCTTT,CASSKGGTPLKNTEAFF
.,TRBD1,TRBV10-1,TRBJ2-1,TGCGCCAGCAGTGATCCCGCAGGGGGCTACAATGAGCAGTTCTTC,CASSDPAGGYNEQFF
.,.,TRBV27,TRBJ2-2,TGTGCCAGCACCGGAACCGGGGAGCTGTTTTTT,CASTGTGELFF
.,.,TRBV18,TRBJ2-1,TGTGCCAGCTCAACGGGGATAAATGAGCAGTTCTTC,CASSTGINEQFF
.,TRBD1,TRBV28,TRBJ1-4,TGTGCCAGCAGCTATACAACCACAGGGGGCAAGGAAAAACTGTTTTTT,CASSYTTTGGKEKLFF
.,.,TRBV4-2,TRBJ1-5,TGTGCCAGCAGCGCGACAGGAGATAGCAATCAGCCCCAGCATTTT,CASSATGDSNQPQHF
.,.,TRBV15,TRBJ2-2,TGTGCCACCACTCTTTCAGCGAACACCGGGGAGCTGTTTTTT,CATTLSANTGELFF
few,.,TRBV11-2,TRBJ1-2,TGTGCCAGCAGCTTAGATCACAGCTATGGCTACACCTTC,CASSLDHSYGYTF
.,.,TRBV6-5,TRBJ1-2,TGTGCCAGCAGTTACTCGATTCGGGCTGACGGCTACACCTTC,CASSYSIRADGYTF
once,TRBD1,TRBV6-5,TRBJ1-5,TGTGCCAGCAGCACGGGACAGGGTTATGGACAGCCCCAGCATTTT,CASSTGQGYGQPQHF
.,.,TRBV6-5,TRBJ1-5,TGTGCCAGCAGGCGGGACGGCGAGGGCCTATCGCCCCAGCATTTT,CASRRDGEGLSPQHF